A selection of T cell receptor beta chains follows, all from one sample in a study of T cell responses to AZD1222 COVID-19 vaccine. Some clones are missing from TCRdb's copy, which holds only in-frame ones; the method was immunoSEQ multiplex PCR. The sample has about 150,000 clones, 90% seen once. The sample was peripheral blood, taken 28 days after the second AZD1222 dose. These receptors were taken from an adult who received the AZD1222 COVID-19 vaccine. Both conserved end residues are trimmed from each CDR3. Fields, in order: J gene, V gene, CDR3 protein.

TRBJ1-1 TRBV7-2 ASSLVYGQGTF
TRBJ2-2 TRBV4-1 ASSQVHTHNRVTGELF
TRBJ1-2 TRBV27 ASSFGRAGSGYT
TRBJ1-5 TRBV30 AWSVTGGGQPQH
TRBJ2-7 TRBV6-5 ASSKAGGEREQY
TRBJ1-4 TRBV18 ASSPFSGGEEKLF
TRBJ2-2 TRBV5-1 ASRKTSGNFTGELF
TRBJ1-5 TRBV4-1 ASSLDGGSNQPQH
TRBJ1-2 TRBV9 ASSLGGQGNYGYT
TRBJ1-1 TRBV4-1 ASSQPAGGRVNTEAF
TRBJ1-3 TRBV27 ASSLAGVSGNTIY
TRBJ2-5 TRBV3-1/TRBV3-2 ASSPSFGTGGETQY
TRBJ2-1 TRBV5-1 ASNERGLNFGEQF
TRBJ1-3 TRBV27 ASMGGPSGNTIY
TRBJ2-1 TRBV12-5 ASGLPLGGSSYNEQF
TRBJ2-1 TRBV7-8 ASSLAGSGANNEQF
TRBJ1-1 TRBV11-2 ASSLDRVASNTEAF
TRBJ1-1 TRBV6-4 ASNDDRAGNTEAF
TRBJ1-4 TRBV14 ASSQERVSSEKLF
TRBJ2-7 TRBV11-2 ASSLARGTPYEQY
TRBJ1-3 TRBV5-5 ASRFRGVSGNTIY
TRBJ1-5 TRBV18 ASSGDRIEPQH
TRBJ1-5 TRBV18 ASSPRGEPQPQH
TRBJ2-3 TRBV6-4 ASSAGLAETDTQY
TRBJ1-2 TRBV30 AWRKPGGYGYT
TRBJ2-7 TRBV18 ASSPLDRGEQY
TRBJ1-6 TRBV30 AWNLDRGNSPLH
TRBJ2-2 TRBV9 ASSGRQGATGELF
TRBJ2-5 TRBV11-2 ATAKGEETQY
TRBJ1-1 TRBV18 ASSPRTGDTEAF
TRBJ1-1 TRBV5-4 ASSLWEAPRTEAF
TRBJ2-2 TRBV30 AGPTGTGDTGELF
TRBJ1-1 TRBV5-1 ASSLGNGKAF
TRBJ2-1 TRBV28 ASSFTAAYNEQF
TRBJ2-4 TRBV9 ASSQGSWGGLAKNIQY
TRBJ2-1 TRBV4-2 ASSQGGFSSYNEQF
TRBJ1-1 TRBV5-1 ASSFHRGTEAF